The rows below give T cell receptor beta chains drawn from one sample of a study of cytomegalovirus exposure and HLA in healthy donors. Sequencing was performed with immunoSEQ multiplex PCR; in TCRdb, only in-frame clones are kept and a portion is missing. There are about 160,000 clones in the sample; roughly 84% occur only once, and approximately 1.6% lies in the top ten. Sequenced material: PBMCs. The receptor set was obtained from a male donor in good health and CMV-seronegative. Each CDR3 is given with its conserved first and last residue. The D gene is left open where the match is weak. Clone size is given for some rows only: seen once, a few or many times, or a class if the clone is expanded.

J gene: TRBJ1-3
V gene: TRBV6-5
D gene: -
clone size: -
CDR3 DNA: TGTGCCAGCAGTTGGGCAGTTGGCCCTGGAAACACCATATATTTT
CDR3 protein: CASSWAVGPGNTIYF

J gene: TRBJ1-6
V gene: TRBV10-3
D gene: -
clone size: -
CDR3 DNA: TGTGCCATCACGGGAGGTGAGGACTCACCCCTCCACTTT
CDR3 protein: CAITGGEDSPLHF

J gene: TRBJ1-2
V gene: TRBV10-3
D gene: -
clone size: -
CDR3 DNA: TGTGCTAGCCTTGGCCTGGAGGGGTCGGTTTCCTATGGCTACACCTTC
CDR3 protein: CASLGLEGSVSYGYTF

J gene: TRBJ1-1
V gene: TRBV29-1
D gene: TRBD1
clone size: -
CDR3 DNA: TGCAGCGCCTCCGGGACAGGGCTATCGAGGACTGAAGCTTTCTTT
CDR3 protein: CSASGTGLSRTEAFF

J gene: TRBJ1-2
V gene: TRBV6-5
D gene: TRBD1
clone size: few
CDR3 DNA: TGTGCCAGCAGTTACTCCGGGACAGGGGGATTTGGCTACACCTTC
CDR3 protein: CASSYSGTGGFGYTF

J gene: TRBJ2-3
V gene: TRBV5-5
D gene: -
clone size: once
CDR3 DNA: TGTGCCAGCAGCTTGGACACAGCTTGGGCAGATACGCAGTATTTT
CDR3 protein: CASSLDTAWADTQYF

J gene: TRBJ2-5
V gene: TRBV5-4
D gene: -
clone size: -
CDR3 DNA: TGTGCCAGCGGTGGGGAAGGAGCTTGGGAGCAGTACTTC
CDR3 protein: CASGGEGAWEQYF

J gene: TRBJ2-3
V gene: TRBV4-1
D gene: -
clone size: -
CDR3 DNA: TGCGCCAGCAGAGCACCTCTCGAGCGGGCACGCACAGATACGCAGTATTTT
CDR3 protein: CASRAPLERARTDTQYF

J gene: TRBJ2-1
V gene: TRBV7-2
D gene: TRBD2
clone size: -
CDR3 DNA: TGTGCCAGCAGCTTTGGCGGACTAGTATCAAATGAGCAGTTCTTC
CDR3 protein: CASSFGGLVSNEQFF

J gene: TRBJ1-2
V gene: TRBV25-1
D gene: TRBD1
clone size: few
CDR3 DNA: TGTGCCAGCAGTGAAAACAGGGGTTTGTTATCGTATGGCTACACCTTC
CDR3 protein: CASSENRGLLSYGYTF